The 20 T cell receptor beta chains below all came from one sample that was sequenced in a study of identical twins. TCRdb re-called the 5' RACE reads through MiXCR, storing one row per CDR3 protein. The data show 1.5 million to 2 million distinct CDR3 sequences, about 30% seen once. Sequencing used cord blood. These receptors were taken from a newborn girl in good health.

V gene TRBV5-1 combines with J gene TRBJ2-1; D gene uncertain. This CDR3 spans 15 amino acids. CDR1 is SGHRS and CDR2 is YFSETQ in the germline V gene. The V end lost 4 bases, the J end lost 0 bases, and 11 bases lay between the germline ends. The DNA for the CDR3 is TGCGCCAGCAGCCGAGACACTAACTCCTACAATGAGCAGTTCTTC. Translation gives CASSRDTNSYNEQFF.

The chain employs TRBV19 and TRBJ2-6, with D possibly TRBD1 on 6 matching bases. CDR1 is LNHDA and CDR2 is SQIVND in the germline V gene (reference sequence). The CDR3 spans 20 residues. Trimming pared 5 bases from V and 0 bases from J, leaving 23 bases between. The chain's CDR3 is CASSPYAPDSISSGANVLTF. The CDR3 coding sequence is TGTGCCAGTAGTCCATACGCCCCGGACAGTATTAGCTCTGGGGCCAACGTCCTGACTTTC.

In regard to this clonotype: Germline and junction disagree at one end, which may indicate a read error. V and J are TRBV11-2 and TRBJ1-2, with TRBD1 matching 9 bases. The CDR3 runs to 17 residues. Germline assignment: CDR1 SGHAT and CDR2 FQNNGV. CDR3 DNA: TGTGCCTGCAGGCCCCTGCACAGGGGGCAGGATAACTATGGCTACACCTTC. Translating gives CACRPLHRGQDNYGYTF.

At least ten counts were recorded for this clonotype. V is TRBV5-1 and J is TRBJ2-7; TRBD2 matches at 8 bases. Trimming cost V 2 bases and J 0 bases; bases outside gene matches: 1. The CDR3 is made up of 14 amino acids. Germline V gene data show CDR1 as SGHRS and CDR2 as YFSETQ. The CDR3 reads CASSFSGVSYEQYF. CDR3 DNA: TGCGCCAGCAGCTTTAGCGGGGTCTCCTACGAGCAGTACTTC.

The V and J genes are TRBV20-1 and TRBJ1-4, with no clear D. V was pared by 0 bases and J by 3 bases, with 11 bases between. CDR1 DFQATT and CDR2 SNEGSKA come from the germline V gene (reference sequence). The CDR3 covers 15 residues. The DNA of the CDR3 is TGCAGTGCTAGAGATCCGGGGTCCTCTAATGAAAAACTGTTTTTT. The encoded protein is CSARDPGSSNEKLFF.

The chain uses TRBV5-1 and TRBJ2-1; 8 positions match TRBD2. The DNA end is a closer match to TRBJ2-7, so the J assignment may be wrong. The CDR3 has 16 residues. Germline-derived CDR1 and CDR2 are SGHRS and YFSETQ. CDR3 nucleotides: TGCGCCAGCAGTCGTAAGCGGGAGTGGTCCTACAATGAGCAGTACTTC. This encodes CASSRKREWSYNEQYF.

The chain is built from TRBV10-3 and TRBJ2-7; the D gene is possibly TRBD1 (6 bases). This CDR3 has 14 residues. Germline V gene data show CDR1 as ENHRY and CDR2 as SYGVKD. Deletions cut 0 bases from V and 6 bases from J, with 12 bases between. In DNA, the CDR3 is TGTGCCATCAGTGAGTCGTACAGGGAGACCGAGCAGTACTTC. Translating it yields CAISESYRETEQYF.

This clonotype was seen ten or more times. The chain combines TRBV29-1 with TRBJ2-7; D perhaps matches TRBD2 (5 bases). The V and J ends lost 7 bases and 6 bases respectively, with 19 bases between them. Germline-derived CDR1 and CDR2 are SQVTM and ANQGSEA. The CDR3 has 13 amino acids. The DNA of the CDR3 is TGCAGCGCCCCCCTAGCTAAGTACTGCGAGCAGTACTTC. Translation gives CSAPLAKYCEQYF.

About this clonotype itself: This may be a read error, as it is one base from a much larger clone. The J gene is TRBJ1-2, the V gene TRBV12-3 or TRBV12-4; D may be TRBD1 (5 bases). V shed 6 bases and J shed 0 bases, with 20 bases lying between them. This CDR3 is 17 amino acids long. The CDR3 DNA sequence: TGTGCCAGCAGGCCAAGGGCAGGGAAGAGGACTAACTATGGCTACACCTTC. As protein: CASRPRAGKRTNYGYTF.

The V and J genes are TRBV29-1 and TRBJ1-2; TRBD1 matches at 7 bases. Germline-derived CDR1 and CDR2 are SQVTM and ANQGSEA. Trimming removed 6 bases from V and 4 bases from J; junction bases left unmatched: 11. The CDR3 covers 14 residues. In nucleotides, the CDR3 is TGCAGCGTAACCGCCGGGACAGAATTCTATGGCTACACCTTC. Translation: CSVTAGTEFYGYTF.

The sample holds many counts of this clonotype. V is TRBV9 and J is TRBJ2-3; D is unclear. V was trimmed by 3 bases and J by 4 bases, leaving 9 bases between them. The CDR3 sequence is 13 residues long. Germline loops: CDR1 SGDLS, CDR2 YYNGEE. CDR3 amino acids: CASSANLADTQYF. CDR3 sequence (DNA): TGTGCCAGCAGCGCCAACCTCGCAGATACGCAGTATTTT. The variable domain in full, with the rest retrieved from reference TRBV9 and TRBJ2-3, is DSGVTQTPKHLITATGQRVTLRCSPRSGDLSVYWYQQSLDQGLQFLIQYYNGEERAKGNILERFSAQQFPDLHSELNLSSLELGDSALYFCASSANLADTQYFGPGTRLTVL.

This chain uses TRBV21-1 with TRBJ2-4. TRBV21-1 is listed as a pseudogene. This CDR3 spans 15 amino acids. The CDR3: CASSNEGFVKNIQYF. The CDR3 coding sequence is TGTGCCAGCAGCAATGAAGGGTTTGTCAAAAACATTCAGTACTTC.

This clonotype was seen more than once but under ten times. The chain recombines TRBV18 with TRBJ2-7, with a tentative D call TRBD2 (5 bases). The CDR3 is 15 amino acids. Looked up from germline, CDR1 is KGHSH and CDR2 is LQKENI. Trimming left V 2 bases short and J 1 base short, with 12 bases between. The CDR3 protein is CASSPSPSGSYEQYF. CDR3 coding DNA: TGTGCCAGCTCACCAAGCCCCAGCGGATCCTACGAGCAGTACTTC.

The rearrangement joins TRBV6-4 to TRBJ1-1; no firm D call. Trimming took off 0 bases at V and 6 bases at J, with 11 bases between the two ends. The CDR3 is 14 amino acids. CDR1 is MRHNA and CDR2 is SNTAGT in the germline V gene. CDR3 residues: CASSDSPDGAEAFF. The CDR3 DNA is TGTGCCAGCAGTGACTCCCCTGACGGGGCTGAAGCTTTCTTT.

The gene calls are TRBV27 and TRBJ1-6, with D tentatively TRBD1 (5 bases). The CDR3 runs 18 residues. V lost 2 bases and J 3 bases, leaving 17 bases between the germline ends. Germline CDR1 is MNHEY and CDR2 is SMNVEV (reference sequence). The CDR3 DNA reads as TGTGCCAGCAGTTTAAGTGGGGGATGGGCCGGCTATAATTCACCCCTCCACTTT. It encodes CASSLSGGWAGYNSPLHF.

In nucleotides, the CDR3 is TGTGCCAGCAGTAACCTAGCGGGGGGGAACATTCAGTACTTC. Encoded protein: CASSNLAGGNIQYF. The rearrangement links TRBV12-3 or TRBV12-4 to TRBJ2-7; 12 nucleotides line up with TRBD2. The DNA end is more similar to TRBJ2-4, so the J call may be wrong. This CDR3 spans 14 amino acids.

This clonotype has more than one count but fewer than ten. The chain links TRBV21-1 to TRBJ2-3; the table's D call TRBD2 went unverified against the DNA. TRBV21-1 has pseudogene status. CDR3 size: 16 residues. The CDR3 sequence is CATPRPSGRGTDTQYF. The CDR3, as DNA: TGTGCCACCCCTCGGCCTAGCGGGAGAGGCACAGATACGCAGTATTTT.

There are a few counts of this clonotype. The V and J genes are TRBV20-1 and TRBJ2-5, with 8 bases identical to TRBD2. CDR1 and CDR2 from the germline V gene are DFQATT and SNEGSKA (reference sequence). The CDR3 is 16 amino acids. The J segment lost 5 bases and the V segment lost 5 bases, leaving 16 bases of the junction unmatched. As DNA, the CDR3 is TGCAGTGCTCTACGGACTAGCAGCCCACAACGGGAGACCCAGTACTTC. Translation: CSALRTSSPQRETQYF.

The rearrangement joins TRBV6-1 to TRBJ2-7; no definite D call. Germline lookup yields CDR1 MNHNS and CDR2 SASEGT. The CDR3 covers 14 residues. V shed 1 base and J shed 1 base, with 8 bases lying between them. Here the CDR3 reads CASSEGFLSYEQYF. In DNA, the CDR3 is TGTGCCAGCAGTGAAGGGTTCCTATCCTACGAGCAGTACTTC.

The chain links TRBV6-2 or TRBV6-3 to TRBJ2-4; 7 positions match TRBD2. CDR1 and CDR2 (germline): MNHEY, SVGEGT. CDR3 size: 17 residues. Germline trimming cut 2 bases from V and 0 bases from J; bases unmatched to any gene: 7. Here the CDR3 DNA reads TGTGCCAGCAGTTACGCCGGGACTATCTTAGCCAAAAACATTCAGTACTTC. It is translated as CASSYAGTILAKNIQYF.